The 13 T cell receptor beta chains in this list originate from one sample, sequenced in a study of tumor-infiltrating lymphocytes in primary liver carcinoma. TCR beta cDNA was prepared out of roughly 0.45 ug total RNA by means of a constant-region primer. Researchers made the TCR beta libraries by running three nested multiplex PCR rounds with slightly modified ARM-PCR. It was with TRBV1-TRBV30 forward primers and a C-beta reverse primer that the first two PCR rounds were run, at about 9 cycles each. TCRdb called the multiplex PCR reads again in MiXCR, with one record for every CDR3 protein. The sample shows some 95,000 distinct CDR3 sequences, 68% of them seen only once. Co-extracting RNA and DNA was done with roughly 17-33 mg of unsorted bulk tissue as input. Sequencing was done on a sample of tumor-adjacent normal liver tissue. The source is a man between 40 and 49 years old with primary liver carcinoma and hepatitis B virus infection.

The rearrangement joins TRBV11-2 to TRBJ2-7; TRBD1 is a possible D gene (6 bases). CDR1 and CDR2 from the germline V gene are SGHAT and FQNNGV. The ends were cut back, 7 bases at V and 0 bases at J, with 16 bases in the middle. The CDR3 has 15 residues. This CDR3 reads CASTLLQGVSYEQYF. CDR3 nucleotides: TGTGCCAGCACCCTATTACAGGGAGTCTCCTACGAGCAGTACTTC.

This clonotype was picked up one time. An end of the junction does not agree with germline; a read error may underlie this. The genes are TRBV12-3 or TRBV12-4 and TRBJ2-7; D could derive from TRBD1 or TRBD2 (5 bases each). The CDR3 extends over 14 amino acids. The CDR3, as DNA: TGTACCAGCAGTATAGGGACGGGCTCCTACGAGCAGTACTTC. Translating gives CTSSIGTGSYEQYF.

The sample holds one count of this clonotype. A read error may account for a junction end that differs from germline. J is TRBJ2-5 and V is TRBV5-5, with a weak D call TRBD2 (7 bases). CDR3 length: 17 residues. CDR1 is SGHKS, CDR2 YYEKEE, per germline (reference sequence). The CDR3 DNA reads as TGTGTCAGCAGCTTGGGAATCGGGAGGACAGCTGAAGAGACCCAGTACTTC. This codes for CVSSLGIGRTAEETQYF.

To note about this clonotype: This could be a read error, since a much larger clone is one nucleotide away. The gene calls are TRBV6-6 and TRBJ2-7; 7 nucleotides match TRBD1. This CDR3 comprises 17 residues. Germline V gene sequence: CDR1 MNHNY, CDR2 SVGAGI (reference sequence). J lost 4 bases, V lost 0 bases, and 12 bases had no gene match. CDR3 DNA sequence: TGTGCCAGCAGTTACTCTCCTGGGCAGGGGGTCGTGTACGAGCAGTACTTC. Translated, it gives CASSYSPGQGVVYEQYF.

This sequence joins TRBV4-1 and TRBJ2-2; a weak D match, TRBD2 (5 bases). Germline CDR1 and CDR2: MGHRA and YSYEKL. Trimming removed 4 bases at V and 4 bases at J, with 19 bases between. This CDR3 region has 17 residues. CDR3 DNA: TGCGCCAGCAGCCGACCACCCGGGATAATCAGCACCGGGGAGCTGTTTTTT. Translating gives CASSRPPGIISTGELFF.

About this clonotype itself: A much larger clonotype is one base distant, so this may be a read error. This rearrangement joins TRBV10-3 to TRBJ2-5; D may correspond to TRBD1 or TRBD2 (5 bases each). This CDR3 is 13 amino acids long. The ends were cut back, 8 bases at V and 5 bases at J, with 15 bases in the middle. Germline V gene sequence: CDR1 ENHRY, CDR2 SYGVKD. DNA for the CDR3: TGTGCCATCGGAGGACACGCAAGGGAGACCCAGTACTTC. Its translation is CAIGGHARETQYF.

This clonotype was counted between two and nine times. This rearrangement joins TRBV7-9 to TRBJ2-1; 7 bases agree with TRBD2. The CDR3 is made up of 18 amino acids. Trimming cost V 1 base and J 5 bases; bases outside gene matches: 14. Germline-derived CDR1 and CDR2 are SEHNR and FQNEAQ (reference sequence). CDR3 bases: TGTGCCAGCAGCTTAGGATTAGGGTCTAGCGGTAGAGACAATGAGCAGTTCTTC. This codes for CASSLGLGSSGRDNEQFF.

The gene calls are TRBV29-1 and TRBJ2-2; the D gene could be TRBD1 or TRBD2 (5 bases each). The germline gives CDR1 SQVTM, CDR2 ANQGSEA. The CDR3 contains 16 residues. Deletions cut 6 bases from V and 0 bases from J, with 17 bases between. CDR3 region: CSVEIIGGANTGELFF. DNA of the CDR3: TGCAGCGTCGAAATTATTGGGGGAGCGAACACCGGGGAGCTGTTTTTT.

Ten or more counts support this clonotype. V and J are TRBV12-5 and TRBJ1-1, with 7 positions matching TRBD1. Trimming cost V 1 base and J 9 bases; bases outside gene matches: 2. The CDR3 has 12 residues. Germline V CDR1 and CDR2: LGHNT, FRNRAP. The CDR3: CASGLGQGKAFF. CDR3 DNA sequence: TGTGCTAGTGGTTTGGGACAGGGAAAAGCTTTCTTT. The variable domain in full, with the rest retrieved from reference TRBV12-5 and TRBJ1-1, is DARVTQTPRHKVTEMGQEVTMRCQPILGHNTVFWYRQTMMQGLELLAYFRNRAPLDDSGMPKDRFSAEMPDATLATLKIQPSEPRDSAVYFCASGLGQGKAFFGQGTRLTVV.

Comment on this clonotype: The junction and the germline gene differ at one end; a read error may be behind it. The V gene is TRBV11-2, the J gene TRBJ2-5; 10 positions match TRBD2. Per germline, CDR1 SGHAT and CDR2 FQNNGV. This CDR3 is built from 16 residues. Here the CDR3 reads CASSSSGRMYQEAQYF. Written as DNA, the CDR3 is TGTGCCAGTAGCTCTAGCGGGAGAATGTACCAAGAGGCCCAGTACTTC. Together with reference TRBV11-2 and TRBJ2-5, the CDR3 gives the full variable domain: EAGVAQSPRYKIIEKRQSVAFWCNPISGHATLYWYQQILGQGPKLLIQFQNNGVVDDSQLPKDRFSAERLKGVDSTLKIQPAKLEDSAVYLCASSSSGRMYQEAQYFGPGTRLLVL.

A remark on this clonotype: The CDR3 does not end in the conserved phenylalanine or tryptophan, so this is likely a read error. This chain links TRBV11-2 with TRBJ2-1; D ambiguous. The CDR3 spans 12 residues. Deletions cut 6 bases from V and 6 bases from J, with 9 bases between. Germline CDR1 reads SGHAT; CDR2 reads FQNNGV. The DNA for the CDR3 is TGTGCCAGCAGTTTCTTACTCAATGAGCAGTTCGTC. Translated, it gives CASSFLLNEQFV.

For this clonotype: Since a much larger clone is just one base distant, this may be a read error. The chain recombines TRBV13 with TRBJ1-1; a possible D gene is TRBD1 (6 bases). The CDR3 totals 16 residues. CDR1 is PRHDT, CDR2 FYEKMQ, per germline (reference sequence). The CDR3 here is CASSLGRGYGGTEALF. The CDR3 coding sequence is TGTGCCAGCAGCTTAGGCCGGGGGTACGGGGGCACTGAAGCTCTCTTT.

This clonotype has just one count. This chain uses TRBV7-9 with TRBJ1-2; TRBD1 is a possible D gene (5 bases). The germline V and J ends were trimmed by 3 bases and 9 bases, with 20 bases remaining between them. The CDR3 covers 15 residues. Germline V gene lookup returns CDR1 SEHNR and CDR2 FQNEAQ (reference sequence). The CDR3 sequence: CASSFGGTTVLCYTF. The CDR3 DNA is TGTGCCAGCAGCTTTGGCGGGACGACGGTTCTATGCTACACCTTC.